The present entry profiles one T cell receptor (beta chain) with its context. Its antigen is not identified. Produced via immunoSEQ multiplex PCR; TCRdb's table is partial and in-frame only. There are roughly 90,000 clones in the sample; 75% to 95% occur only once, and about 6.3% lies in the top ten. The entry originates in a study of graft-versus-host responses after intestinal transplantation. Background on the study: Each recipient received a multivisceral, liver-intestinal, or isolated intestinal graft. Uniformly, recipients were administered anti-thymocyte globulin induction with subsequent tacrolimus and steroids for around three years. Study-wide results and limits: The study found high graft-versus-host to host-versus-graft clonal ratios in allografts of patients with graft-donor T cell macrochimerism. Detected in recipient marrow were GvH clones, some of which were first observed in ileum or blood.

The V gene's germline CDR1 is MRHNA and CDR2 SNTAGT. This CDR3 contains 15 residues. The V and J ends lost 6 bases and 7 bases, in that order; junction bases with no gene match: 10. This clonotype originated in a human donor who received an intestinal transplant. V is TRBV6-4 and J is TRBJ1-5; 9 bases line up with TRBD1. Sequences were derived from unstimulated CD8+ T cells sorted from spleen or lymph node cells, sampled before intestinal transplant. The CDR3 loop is CASSPGTGRDQPQHF. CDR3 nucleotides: TGTGCCAGCAGCCCGGGGACAGGGAGAGACCAGCCCCAGCATTTT.